The 8 T cell receptor beta chains in this list originate from one sample, sequenced in a study of blood T cell repertoires in COVID-19. TCRdb's table, derived via immunoSEQ multiplex PCR, lists solely in-frame clones and lacks some. The profile shows roughly 100,000 clones, less than 80% of them singletons. Sequenced: peripheral blood. These receptors were obtained from a man in his 70s with active or convalescent COVID-19.

V gene TRBV7-9 combines with J gene TRBJ1-2; D is ambiguous. This CDR3 is built from 13 residues. Deletions cut 8 bases from V and 5 bases from J, with 15 bases between. Germline V gene data show CDR1 as SEHNR and CDR2 as FQNEAQ (reference sequence). CDR3 region: CASSKTEVYGYTF. The CDR3 DNA is TGTGCCAGCTCCAAGACTGAGGTGTATGGCTACACCTTC. Filled out from reference TRBV7-9 and TRBJ1-2, the complete variable domain reads DTGVSQNPRHKITKRGQNVTFRCDPISEHNRLYWYRQTLGQGPEFLTYFQNEAQLEKSRLLSDRFSAERPKGSFSTLEIQRTEQGDSAMYLCASSKTEVYGYTFGSGTRLTVV.

This clone was detected a few times. The rearrangement joins TRBV4-1 to TRBJ2-3; possible D gene TRBD2, 5 bases. The CDR3 extends over 16 amino acids. Germline loops: CDR1 MGHRA, CDR2 YSYEKL. V was shortened by 1 base and J by 2 bases, with 13 bases between the two germline ends. CDR3: CASSQVMERPTDTQYF. CDR3 coding DNA: TGCGCCAGCAGCCAAGTGATGGAGCGGCCCACAGATACGCAGTATTTT.

This chain uses TRBV5-4 with TRBJ1-3; D might be TRBD1 (6 bases). The CDR3 length is 15 residues. CDR1 is SGHNT, CDR2 YYREEE, per germline (reference sequence). Deletions cut 4 bases from V and 0 bases from J, with 11 bases between. CDR3 residues: CASSTGQSSGNTIYF. DNA of the CDR3: TGTGCCAGCAGCACCGGACAGAGCTCTGGAAACACCATATATTTT.

The chain is built from TRBV29-1 and TRBJ2-3, with TRBD2 matching over 7 bases. The germline CDR1 and CDR2 sequences are SQVTM and ANQGSEA. The CDR3 is 12 residues long. The CDR3 DNA reads TGCCTGGGGGGGGAATCGGCAGATACGCAGTATTTT. Translating it yields CLGGESADTQYF.

The chain employs TRBV6-5 and TRBJ1-6; TRBD1 agrees at 11 bases. CDR1 is MNHEY, CDR2 SVGAGI, per germline. With V trimmed by 10 bases and J by 9 bases, 11 bases remained unmatched. The CDR3 consists of 15 residues. CDR3 DNA sequence: TGTGCCATCCGCCCGGGACAGGGGGAGGGTTCACCCCTCCACTTT. Amino acids: CAIRPGQGEGSPLHF.

The chain combines TRBV3-1 (or the pseudogene TRBV3-2) with TRBJ1-6; D not certain. Germline-derived CDR1 and CDR2 are LGHDT and YNNKEL (reference sequence). The CDR3 loop spans 14 amino acids. Trimming took off 0 bases at V and 6 bases at J, with 6 bases between the two ends. CDR3 amino acids: CASSQDLSNSPLHF. CDR3 nucleotides: TGTGCCAGCAGCCAAGACCTGTCTAATTCACCCCTCCACTTT.

The genes are TRBV20-1 and TRBJ2-5; unclear D gene. In germline, CDR1 is DFQATT, CDR2 SNEGSKA (reference sequence). This CDR3 contains 11 residues. Trimming took 3 bases from V and 5 from J, leaving 7 bases between them. The CDR3 coding sequence is TGCAGTGCTAGTGGCCGGGAGACCCAGTACTTC. It is translated as CSASGRETQYF.

The rearrangement links TRBV6-1 to TRBJ2-1, with D possibly TRBD2 on 5 matching bases. Germline assignment: CDR1 MNHNS and CDR2 SASEGT. The CDR3 runs to 14 residues. V lost 1 base and J 3 bases, leaving 7 bases between the germline ends. In DNA form, the CDR3 reads TGTGCCAGCAGTGAAGGGGGAGACTACAATGAGCAGTTCTTC. It translates to CASSEGGDYNEQFF.